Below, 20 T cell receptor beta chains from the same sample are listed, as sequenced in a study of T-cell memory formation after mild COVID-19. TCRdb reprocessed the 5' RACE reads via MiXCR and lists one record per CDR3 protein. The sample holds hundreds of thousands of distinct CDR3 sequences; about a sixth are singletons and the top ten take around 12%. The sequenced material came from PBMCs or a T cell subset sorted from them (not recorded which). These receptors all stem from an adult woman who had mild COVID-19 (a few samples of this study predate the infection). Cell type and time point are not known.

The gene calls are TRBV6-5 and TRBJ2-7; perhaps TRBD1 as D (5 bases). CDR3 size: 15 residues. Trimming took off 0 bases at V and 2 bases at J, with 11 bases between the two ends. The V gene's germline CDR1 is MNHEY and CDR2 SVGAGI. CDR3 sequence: CASSYSKSGTYEQYF. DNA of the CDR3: TGTGCCAGCAGTTACTCGAAATCAGGGACCTACGAGCAGTACTTC.

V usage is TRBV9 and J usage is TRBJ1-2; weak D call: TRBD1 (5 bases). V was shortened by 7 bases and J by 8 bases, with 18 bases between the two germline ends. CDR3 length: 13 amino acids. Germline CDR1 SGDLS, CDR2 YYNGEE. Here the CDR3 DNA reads TGTGCCAGCGGGAATTTCGGGGCCCCAGGCTACACCTTC. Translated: CASGNFGAPGYTF.

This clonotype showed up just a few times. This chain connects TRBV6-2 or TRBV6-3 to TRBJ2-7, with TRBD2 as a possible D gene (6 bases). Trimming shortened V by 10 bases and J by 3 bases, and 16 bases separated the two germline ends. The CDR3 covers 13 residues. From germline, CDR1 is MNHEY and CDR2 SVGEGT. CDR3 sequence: CATARAGNYEQYF. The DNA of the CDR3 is TGTGCCACCGCGCGTGCGGGGAACTACGAGCAGTACTTC.

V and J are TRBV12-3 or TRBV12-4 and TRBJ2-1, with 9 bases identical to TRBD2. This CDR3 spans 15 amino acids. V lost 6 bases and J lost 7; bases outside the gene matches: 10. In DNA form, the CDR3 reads TGTGCCAGCAGAAAGCAATTAGCGGGAGTGAATGAGCAGTTCTTC. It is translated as CASRKQLAGVNEQFF.

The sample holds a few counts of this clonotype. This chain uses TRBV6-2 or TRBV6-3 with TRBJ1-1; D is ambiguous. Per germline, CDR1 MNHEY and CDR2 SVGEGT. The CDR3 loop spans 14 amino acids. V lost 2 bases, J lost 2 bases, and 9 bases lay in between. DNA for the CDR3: TGTGCCAGCAGTTACGCTACCCTCAACACTGAAGCTTTCTTT. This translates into CASSYATLNTEAFF.

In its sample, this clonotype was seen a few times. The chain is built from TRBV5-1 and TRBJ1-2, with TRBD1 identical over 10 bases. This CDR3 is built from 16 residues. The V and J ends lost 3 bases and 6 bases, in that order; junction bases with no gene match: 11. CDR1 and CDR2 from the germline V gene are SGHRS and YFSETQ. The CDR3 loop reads CASSSGTGDKIHGYTF. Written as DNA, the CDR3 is TGCGCCAGCAGCTCCGGGACAGGGGATAAAATACATGGCTACACCTTC.

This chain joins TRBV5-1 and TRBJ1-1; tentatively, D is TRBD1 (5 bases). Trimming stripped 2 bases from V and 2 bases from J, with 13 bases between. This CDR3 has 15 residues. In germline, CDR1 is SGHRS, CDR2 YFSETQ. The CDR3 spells CASSFQGRTNTEAFF. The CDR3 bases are TGCGCCAGCAGCTTTCAGGGACGGACCAACACTGAAGCTTTCTTT.

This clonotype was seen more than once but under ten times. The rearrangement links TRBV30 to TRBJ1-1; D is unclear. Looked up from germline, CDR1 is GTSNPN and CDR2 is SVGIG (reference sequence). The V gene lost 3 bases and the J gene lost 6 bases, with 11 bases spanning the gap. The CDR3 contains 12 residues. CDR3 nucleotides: TGTGCCTGGAGCCTGGGTGTTCCTGAAGCTTTCTTT. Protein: CAWSLGVPEAFF.

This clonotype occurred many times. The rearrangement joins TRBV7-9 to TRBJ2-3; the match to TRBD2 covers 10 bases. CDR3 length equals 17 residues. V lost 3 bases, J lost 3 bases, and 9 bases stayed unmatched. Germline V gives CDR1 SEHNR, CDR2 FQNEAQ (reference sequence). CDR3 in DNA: TGTGCCAGCAGCTTCCGTACTAGCGGGGACGTTACAGATACGCAGTATTTT. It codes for CASSFRTSGDVTDTQYF.

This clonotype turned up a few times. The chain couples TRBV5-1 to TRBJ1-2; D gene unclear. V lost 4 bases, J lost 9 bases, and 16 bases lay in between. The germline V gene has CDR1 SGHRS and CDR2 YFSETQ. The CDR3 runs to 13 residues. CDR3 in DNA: TGCGCCAGCAGCCCCCGGGAGAGAGCTCGCTACACCTTC. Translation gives CASSPRERARYTF.

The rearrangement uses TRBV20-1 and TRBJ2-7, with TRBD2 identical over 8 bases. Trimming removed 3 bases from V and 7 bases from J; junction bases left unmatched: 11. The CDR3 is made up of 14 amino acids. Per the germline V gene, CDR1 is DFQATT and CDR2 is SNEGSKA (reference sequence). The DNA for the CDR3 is TGCAGTGCTAGTCTGGCGGGAGGCCCCCAGGAGCAGTACTTC. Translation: CSASLAGGPQEQYF.

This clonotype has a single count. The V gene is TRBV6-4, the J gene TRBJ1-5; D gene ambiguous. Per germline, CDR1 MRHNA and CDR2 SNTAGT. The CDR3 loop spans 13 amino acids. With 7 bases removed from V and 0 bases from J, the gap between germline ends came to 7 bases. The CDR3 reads CASNGYSNQPQHF. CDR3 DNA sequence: TGTGCCAGCAACGGGTATAGCAATCAGCCCCAGCATTTT.

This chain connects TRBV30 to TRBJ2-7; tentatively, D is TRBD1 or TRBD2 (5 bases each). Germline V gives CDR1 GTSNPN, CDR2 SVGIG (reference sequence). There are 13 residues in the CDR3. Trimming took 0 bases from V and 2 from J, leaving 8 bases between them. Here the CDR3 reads CAWSVGDAYEQYF. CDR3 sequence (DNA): TGTGCCTGGAGTGTTGGGGACGCCTACGAGCAGTACTTC.

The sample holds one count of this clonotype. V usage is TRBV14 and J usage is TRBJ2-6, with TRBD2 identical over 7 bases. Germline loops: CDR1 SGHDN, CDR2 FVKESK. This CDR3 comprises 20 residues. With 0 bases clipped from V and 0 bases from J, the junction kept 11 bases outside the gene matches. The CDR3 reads CASSQDGVAGSSSGANVLTF. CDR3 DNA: TGTGCCAGCAGCCAAGATGGGGTAGCGGGCTCCAGCTCTGGGGCCAACGTCCTGACTTTC.

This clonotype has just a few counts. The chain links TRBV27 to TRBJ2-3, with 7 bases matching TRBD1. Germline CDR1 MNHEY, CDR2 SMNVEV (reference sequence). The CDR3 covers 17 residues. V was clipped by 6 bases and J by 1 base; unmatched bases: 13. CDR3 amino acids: CASRRTGRPLGTDTQYF. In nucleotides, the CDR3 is TGTGCCAGCAGACGGACAGGACGGCCCCTCGGCACAGATACGCAGTATTTT.

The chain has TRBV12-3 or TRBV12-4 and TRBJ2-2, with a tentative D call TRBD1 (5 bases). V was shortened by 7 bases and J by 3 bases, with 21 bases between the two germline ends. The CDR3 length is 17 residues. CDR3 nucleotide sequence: TGTGCCAGCACCTCTCTGGGGCAACTTTCCTACACCGGGGAGCTGTTTTTT. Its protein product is CASTSLGQLSYTGELFF.

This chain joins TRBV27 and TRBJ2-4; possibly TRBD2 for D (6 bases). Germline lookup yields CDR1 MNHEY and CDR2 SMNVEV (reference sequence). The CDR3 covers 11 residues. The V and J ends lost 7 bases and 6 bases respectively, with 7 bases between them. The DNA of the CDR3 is TGTGCCAGCAAGGAGGGAAACATTCAGTACTTC. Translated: CASKEGNIQYF.

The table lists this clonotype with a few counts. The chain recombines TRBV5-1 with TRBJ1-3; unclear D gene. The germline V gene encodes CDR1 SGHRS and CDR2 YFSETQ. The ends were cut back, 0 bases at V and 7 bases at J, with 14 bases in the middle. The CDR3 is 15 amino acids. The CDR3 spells CASSLDRHQGNTIYF. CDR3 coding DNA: TGCGCCAGCAGCTTGGATCGCCACCAAGGGAACACCATATATTTT.

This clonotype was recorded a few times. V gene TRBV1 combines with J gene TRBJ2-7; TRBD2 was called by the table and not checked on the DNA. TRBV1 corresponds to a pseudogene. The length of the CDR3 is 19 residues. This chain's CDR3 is CTSSQDWAEGRAPRYEQYF. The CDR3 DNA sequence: TGCACCAGCAGCCAAGATTGGGCTGAAGGGAGGGCTCCACGCTACGAGCAGTACTTC.

CDR3 region: CASSPAGEQETQYF. Here the CDR3 DNA reads TGTGCCAGCAGCCCCGCGGGGGAGCAAGAGACCCAGTACTTC. The rearrangement uses TRBV7-2 and TRBJ2-5, with TRBD2 identical over 7 bases. CDR3 length: 14 residues. CDR1 and CDR2 from the germline V gene are SGHTA and FQGNSA. V shed 5 bases and J 2 bases; nucleotides not matched to a gene: 5.